The clone carrying this T cell receptor beta chain has just a few counts. Its antigen is not known. This specimen comes from a study of beta chain features in type 1 diabetes. Populations obtained by sorting all exceeded 98% purity. Notes on the study in general: It was not settled here whether HLA type affects TCRB rearrangement.

CDR3 length: 16 residues. Germline CDR1 SQVTM, CDR2 ANQGSEA. Losses at the gene ends were 6 bases for V and 1 base for J; bases not matched to a gene: 7. The authors reverse transcribed all of the isolated RNA, so sequencing captured expressed TCRB transcripts. Only in-frame clones appear in the TCRdb table, and some are missing; sequencing was by immunoSEQ multiplex PCR. Among 310,000 or so clones listed, under 8.5% were seen once. The J gene is TRBJ2-1, the V gene TRBV29-1, with 12 bases aligning to TRBD2. This clonotype was obtained from a woman between 18 and 29 years old in good health. The specimen was central memory CD4+ T cells from blood. The CDR3 region is CSVDTSGRISYNEQFF. CDR3 DNA sequence: TGCAGCGTCGACACTAGCGGGAGGATTTCCTACAATGAGCAGTTCTTC.